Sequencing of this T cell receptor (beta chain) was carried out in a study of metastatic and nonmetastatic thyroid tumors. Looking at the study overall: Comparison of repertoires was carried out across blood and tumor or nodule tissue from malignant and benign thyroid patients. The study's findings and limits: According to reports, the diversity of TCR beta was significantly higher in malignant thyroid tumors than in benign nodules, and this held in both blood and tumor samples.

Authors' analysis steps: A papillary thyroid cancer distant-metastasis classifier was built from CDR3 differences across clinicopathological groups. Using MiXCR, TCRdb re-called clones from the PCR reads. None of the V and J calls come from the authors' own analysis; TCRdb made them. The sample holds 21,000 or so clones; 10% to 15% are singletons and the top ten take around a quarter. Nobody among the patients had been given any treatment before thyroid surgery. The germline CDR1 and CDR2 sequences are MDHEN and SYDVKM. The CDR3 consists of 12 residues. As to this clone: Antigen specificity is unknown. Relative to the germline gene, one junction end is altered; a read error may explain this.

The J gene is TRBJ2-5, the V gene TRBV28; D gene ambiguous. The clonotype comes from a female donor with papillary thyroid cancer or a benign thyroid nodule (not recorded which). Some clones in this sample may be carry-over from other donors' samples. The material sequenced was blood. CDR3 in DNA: TGTGCCAGCGCCCGGGTCCAAGATACCCAGTACTTC. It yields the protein CASARVQDTQYF.